The sequence of this TCR beta chain was determined in a study of cytomegalovirus exposure and HLA in healthy donors. Points from the study as a whole: Later findings reportedly placed an Asian-associated ancestry cluster below the approximately 700-donor mean for N-insertions. Later analysis demonstrated an association between a missense DCLRE1C variant and TCR beta V- and J-gene trimming. TCR beta sequences reportedly predicted the HLA-A and HLA-B alleles of most subjects accurately.

On this clone itself: As yet, its antigen is unknown.

13 Jbeta primers and 60 Vbeta primers were used for the PCR. Repertoires were generated with immunoSEQ multiplex PCR, while TCRdb's copy carries only in-frame clones and drops some. The sample lists around 70,000 clones, 62% occurring once. The V segment lost 2 bases and the J segment 3 bases; nucleotides outside the gene matches: 4. This CDR3 comprises 15 residues. Germline CDR1 and CDR2: SGHAT and FQNNGV. The rearrangement uses TRBV11-2 and TRBJ1-5, with 7 bases matching TRBD1. The specimen sequenced was PBMCs. The source of this sequence is a man aged 30 to 39 in good health and CMV-seronegative. In nucleotides, the CDR3 is TGTGCCAGCAGCTTATCAGGGGGACTCAATCAGCCCCAGCATTTT. As protein: CASSLSGGLNQPQHF.